Below are 26 T cell receptor beta chains sequenced from a single sample in a study of cytomegalovirus exposure and HLA in healthy donors (dated by TCRdb to 2015 to 2018). The library was produced with the immunoSEQ multiplex PCR assay. For the multiplex PCR, a mixture combining 60 forward primers for TCR Vbeta segments and 13 reverse primers for TCR Jbeta segments was used. In TCRdb, the immuneACCESS table is reduced to in-frame sequences with V and J assigned. These tables do not hold every clone; where another copy was compared, an unresolved V gene accounts for under half, and the others remain unexplained. The sample table contains 130,000 or so clones; only one count was recorded for around nine tenths of them. About 5% of the sample is in the top ten clones. The sequenced material came from PBMCs. The receptors here all came from a woman aged 25 to 45 in good health and CMV-seronegative.

The V gene is TRBV27, the J gene TRBJ2-2; 8 bases agree with TRBD2. In germline, CDR1 is MNHEY, CDR2 SMNVEV (reference sequence). The CDR3 spans 16 residues. V lost 4 bases to trimming and J lost 1 base; unmatched junction nucleotides: 5. This CDR3 is CASSSRTSLNTGELFF. CDR3 sequence (DNA): TGTGCCAGCAGTTCCCGGACTAGCTTGAACACCGGGGAGCTGTTTTTT.

V is TRBV7-9 and J is TRBJ2-7, with TRBD2 identical over 12 bases. This CDR3 comprises 16 residues. Germline CDR1 SEHNR, CDR2 FQNEAQ (reference sequence). V lost 1 base to trimming and J lost 6 bases; unmatched junction nucleotides: 7. The CDR3 is CASSLDSLAGGGEQYF. CDR3 DNA: TGTGCCAGCAGCTTAGACAGCCTAGCGGGAGGGGGCGAGCAGTACTTC.

The chain links TRBV18 to TRBJ1-3; 8 nucleotides match TRBD1. The CDR3 is 15 amino acids. Germline trimming cut 3 bases from V and 9 bases from J; bases unmatched to any gene: 10. Germline CDR1 is KGHSH and CDR2 is LQKENI. Here the CDR3 reads CASSPGQGRYRTIYF. DNA for the CDR3: TGTGCCAGCTCACCCGGACAGGGACGGTACCGCACCATATATTTT.

The chain uses TRBV29-1 and TRBJ2-1, with D maybe TRBD2 (5 bases). Trimming removed 3 bases at V and 0 bases at J, with 9 bases between. CDR1 is SQVTM, CDR2 ANQGSEA, per germline. CDR3 length: 14 amino acids. The CDR3 sequence: CSVEGETSYNEQFF. CDR3 nucleotides: TGCAGCGTTGAGGGAGAGACCTCCTACAATGAGCAGTTCTTC.

The chain combines TRBV19 with TRBJ2-2; no reliable D call. The CDR3 runs 14 residues. CDR1 is LNHDA, CDR2 SQIVND, per germline (reference sequence). With 5 bases removed from V and 1 base from J, the gap between germline ends came to 8 bases. In nucleotides, the CDR3 is TGTGCCAGTAGTTATGGGCTGAACACCGGGGAGCTGTTTTTT. Its translation is CASSYGLNTGELFF.

The chain links TRBV28 to TRBJ2-5; 7 positions match TRBD1. V shed 10 bases, J shed 0 bases, and the junction held 8 bases outside the gene matches. The germline V gene encodes CDR1 MDHEN and CDR2 SYDVKM. This CDR3 has 14 amino acids. Here the CDR3 reads CATARQGYQETQYF. Here the CDR3 DNA reads TGTGCCACCGCGAGACAGGGATACCAAGAGACCCAGTACTTC.

The chain couples TRBV6-6 to TRBJ2-5, with 9 bases matching TRBD2. CDR3 size: 16 residues. Per the germline V gene, CDR1 is MNHNY and CDR2 is SVGAGI (reference sequence). The ends lost 5 bases at V and 2 bases at J; junction bases unmatched: 9. Written as DNA, the CDR3 is TGTGCCAGCAGTAAACGACTAGCGGTGTATCAAGAGACCCAGTACTTC. Translated, it gives CASSKRLAVYQETQYF.

The chain links TRBV7-2 to TRBJ2-1; possibly TRBD2 for D (6 bases). The ends were cut back, 7 bases at V and 2 bases at J, with 18 bases in the middle. The CDR3 runs to 16 residues. CDR1 SGHTA and CDR2 FQGNSA come from the germline V gene. CDR3 bases: TGTGCCAGCATCCGGTACCGGGGGAGAGCCTACAATGAGCAGTTCTTC. It specifies CASIRYRGRAYNEQFF.

Many counts were recorded for this clone. The chain links TRBV7-6 to TRBJ2-1; TRBD2 agrees at 9 bases. The CDR3 has 15 residues. The germline V gene has CDR1 SGHVS and CDR2 FNYEAQ. With 5 bases clipped from V and 10 bases from J, the junction kept 12 bases outside the gene matches. CDR3 coding DNA: TGTGCCAGCAGCCAGTGGGCTAGCGGGGTGGGAGAGCAGTTCTTC. Its translation is CASSQWASGVGEQFF.

This chain uses TRBV29-1 with TRBJ2-5; the D gene is possibly TRBD1 (6 bases). The V and J ends lost 6 bases and 0 bases respectively, with 11 bases between them. Looked up from germline, CDR1 is SQVTM and CDR2 is ANQGSEA. CDR3 size: 13 residues. The CDR3 DNA sequence: TGCAGCGTCGCAGGACAGTACCAAGAGACCCAGTACTTC. It yields the protein CSVAGQYQETQYF.

The chain uses TRBV6-6 and TRBJ1-1; unclear D gene. The CDR3 contains 14 residues. Trimming shortened V by 1 base and J by 1 base, and 7 bases separated the two germline ends. Per germline, CDR1 MNHNY and CDR2 SVGAGI (reference sequence). CDR3 nucleotides: TGTGCCAGCAGTTACTGGCCAGAGAACACTGAAGCTTTCTTT. Protein product: CASSYWPENTEAFF.

V gene TRBV13 combines with J gene TRBJ2-1; 11 bases map to TRBD2. CDR3 size: 19 residues. Germline V lookup: CDR1 PRHDT, CDR2 FYEKMQ (reference sequence). The V and J ends lost 4 bases and 4 bases, in that order; junction bases with no gene match: 15. The CDR3 is CASSYNQLAGAGVYNEQFF. DNA for the CDR3: TGTGCCAGCAGCTACAACCAACTAGCGGGGGCGGGAGTATACAATGAGCAGTTCTTC.

The CDR3 reads CASSVGLTGGSSYNEQFF. The CDR3 DNA reads as TGTGCCAGCAGCGTAGGTCTGACCGGGGGGAGCTCCTACAATGAGCAGTTCTTC. J is TRBJ2-1 and V is TRBV9; 7 bases match TRBD2. Per germline, CDR1 SGDLS and CDR2 YYNGEE. The CDR3 consists of 18 residues. V was pared by 0 bases and J by 0 bases, with 9 bases of the junction left unmatched.

V usage is TRBV7-9 and J usage is TRBJ2-3; 8 positions agree with TRBD2. V gave up 4 bases and J gave up 1 base; unmatched junction bases: 7. The CDR3 loop spans 16 amino acids. Germline lookup yields CDR1 SEHNR and CDR2 FQNEAQ (reference sequence). The CDR3 nucleotides read TGTGCCAGCAGCTGGCTGACTAGCGATCGCACAGATACGCAGTATTTT. Residues: CASSWLTSDRTDTQYF.

The chain employs TRBV7-2 and TRBJ1-1, with D unclear. V shed 1 base and J shed 4 bases, with 19 bases lying between them. The CDR3 contains 17 residues. Looked up from germline, CDR1 is SGHTA and CDR2 is FQGNSA. The CDR3 spells CASSLDGRHLGITEAFF. Here the CDR3 DNA reads TGTGCCAGCAGCTTAGACGGCAGGCACCTCGGAATCACTGAAGCTTTCTTT.

V is TRBV28 and J is TRBJ2-7; 11 nucleotides agree with TRBD2. The CDR3 runs 15 residues. V was clipped by 6 bases and J by 3 bases; unmatched bases: 7. The germline CDR1 and CDR2 sequences are MDHEN and SYDVKM. DNA for the CDR3: TGTGCCAGCAGGCGTACTAGCGGGAGAAACTACGAGCAGTACTTC. Protein sequence: CASRRTSGRNYEQYF.

The chain recombines TRBV7-2 with TRBJ1-5; 7 bases map to TRBD1. J was trimmed by 11 bases and V by 5 bases; bases with no gene match: 15. There are 15 residues in the CDR3. Per the germline V gene, CDR1 is SGHTA and CDR2 is FQGNSA. CDR3 sequence: CASSVDRAPFVTQHF. As DNA, the CDR3 is TGTGCCAGCAGCGTAGACAGGGCTCCGTTCGTGACCCAGCATTTT.

This chain joins TRBV7-9 and TRBJ1-1, with a weak D call TRBD1 (5 bases). With 5 bases removed from V and 5 bases from J, the gap between germline ends came to 12 bases. Germline CDR1 reads SEHNR; CDR2 reads FQNEAQ (reference sequence). The CDR3 is made up of 13 amino acids. DNA of the CDR3: TGTGCCAGCAGCAAACGGGGGGGTACTGAAGCTTTCTTT. Translated: CASSKRGGTEAFF.

The CDR3 DNA is TGTGCCAGCAGCCGAATCGACAGGGGGCTAAGCACTGAAGCTTTCTTT. Translated: CASSRIDRGLSTEAFF. This chain uses TRBV9 with TRBJ1-1, with 10 bases fitting TRBD1. Germline V gives CDR1 SGDLS, CDR2 YYNGEE. V dropped 4 bases and J dropped 4; count of bases not matched to a gene: 10. CDR3 length: 16 residues. Together with reference TRBV9 and TRBJ1-1, the CDR3 gives the full variable domain: DSGVTQTPKHLITATGQRVTLRCSPRSGDLSVYWYQQSLDQGLQFLIQYYNGEERAKGNILERFSAQQFPDLHSELNLSSLELGDSALYFCASSRIDRGLSTEAFFGQGTRLTVV.

The rearrangement joins TRBV11-2 to TRBJ2-5; 7 nucleotides line up with TRBD2. The CDR3 totals 15 residues. Germline trimming cut 1 base from V and 5 bases from J; bases unmatched to any gene: 7. CDR1 and CDR2 from the germline V gene are SGHAT and FQNNGV. CDR3 amino acids: CASSLGAGVRETQYF. The CDR3 DNA reads TGTGCCAGCAGCTTAGGCGCGGGAGTACGGGAGACCCAGTACTTC.

The V and J genes are TRBV9 and TRBJ2-1; 9 bases align to TRBD1. V shed 4 bases, J shed 8 bases, and the junction held 16 bases outside the gene matches. The CDR3 is made up of 17 amino acids. Germline V gene sequence: CDR1 SGDLS, CDR2 YYNGEE. This CDR3 is CASSPQTGTGYEYEQFF. CDR3 bases: TGTGCCAGCAGCCCCCAAACCGGGACAGGGTATGAATATGAGCAGTTCTTC.

The rearrangement links TRBV5-5 to TRBJ2-7, with D tentatively TRBD1 (5 bases). The CDR3 spans 13 residues. Germline V gives CDR1 SGHKS, CDR2 YYEKEE (reference sequence). The germline V and J ends were trimmed by 4 bases and 2 bases, with 10 bases remaining between them. The CDR3 nucleotides are TGTGCCAGCAGCACCCGACAGCCCTACGAGCAGTACTTC. Residues: CASSTRQPYEQYF.

The chain couples TRBV19 to TRBJ2-1; unclear D gene. Germline V lookup: CDR1 LNHDA, CDR2 SQIVND (reference sequence). V was clipped by 3 bases and J by 0 bases, with 9 bases between them. The CDR3 has 15 residues. The CDR3 DNA is TGTGCCAGTAGTATCTCTGCAGTCTCCTACAATGAGCAGTTCTTC. This codes for CASSISAVSYNEQFF.

Only a few counts were recorded for this clone. The chain couples TRBV4-1 to TRBJ1-2; 7 nucleotides line up with TRBD1. Germline V gene data show CDR1 as MGHRA and CDR2 as YSYEKL. This CDR3 region has 17 residues. The junction had 14 bases not matched to a gene; V was cut back by 0 bases and J by 7 bases. CDR3 nucleotides: TGCGCCAGCAGCCAAGAAAGATGGACAGGCTTTGGGGCTGGCTACACCTTC. Protein product: CASSQERWTGFGAGYTF.

J is TRBJ2-5 and V is TRBV27, with D unresolved. The J call may be incorrect, as the DNA end agrees better with TRBJ2-7. The CDR3 is made up of 13 amino acids. Germline loops: CDR1 MNHEY, CDR2 SMNVEV (reference sequence). CDR3: CASSFTDSYEQYF. The CDR3 region has the DNA TGTGCCAGCAGTTTTACGGACTCCTACGAGCAGTACTTC.

This rearrangement joins TRBV7-2 to TRBJ2-1; D is possibly TRBD2 (7 bases). Between the trimmed V and J ends, which lost 2 bases and 4 bases, there was a span of 15 bases. The CDR3 sequence is 16 residues long. CDR1 is SGHTA and CDR2 is FQGNSA in the germline V gene. This chain's CDR3 is CASSLFGGAEYNEQFF. CDR3 in DNA: TGTGCCAGCAGCTTATTTGGGGGGGCTGAGTACAATGAGCAGTTCTTC.